The rows below give T cell receptor beta chains drawn from one sample of a study of T-cell reconstitution after alpha-beta-depleted transplantation in children. TCRdb independently ran MiXCR on the PCR reads; one entry per CDR3 protein. The sample consists of a few hundred thousand distinct CDR3 sequences, over 9.5% of them appearing once. The sample was PBMCs from the stem cell graft donor, taken from the stem cell graft. The receptors stem from a human donor who donated a stem cell graft to a child with SCID. CDR3s include the opening cysteine and the closing phenylalanine or tryptophan. A D gene is named only where the DNA matches it firmly. A row's size may be missing; if present it is once, few, many or a size class.

v_call	j_call	clone_size	d_call	cdr3_aa	cdr3_nt
TRBV10-3	TRBJ2-3	many	-	CATTAPRDTDTQYF	TGTGCCACGACGGCTCCGCGAGACACAGATACGCAGTATTTT
TRBV7-2	TRBJ1-1	many	-	CASSNPASGTWNAEAFF	TGTGCCAGCAGCAACCCCGCCTCGGGGACCTGGAACGCTGAAGCTTTCTTT
TRBV20-1	TRBJ1-1	many	-	CSAPRHADKSNGAFF	TGCAGTGCTCCCCGGCACGCCGACAAGTCCAATGGGGCTTTCTTT
TRBV20-1	TRBJ1-1	many	-	CSARAPGANTEAFF	TGCAGTGCTAGAGCCCCGGGAGCGAACACTGAAGCTTTCTTT
TRBV20-1	TRBJ2-2	many	TRBD2	CSAGGLAVSGELFF	TGCAGTGCTGGGGGACTAGCGGTATCAGGGGAGCTGTTTTTT
TRBV28	TRBJ2-7	many	-	CASSQYSGTYEQYF	TGTGCCAGCAGCCAATACAGCGGAACCTACGAGCAGTACTTC
TRBV5-6	TRBJ1-5	many	TRBD1	CASSRNRGRFSNQPQHF	TGTGCCAGCAGCAGGAACAGGGGACGATTTAGCAATCAGCCCCAGCATTTT
TRBV11-1	TRBJ1-2	many	-	CASSLARPFEQEGYGYTF	TGTGCCAGCAGCTTAGCCCGTCCCTTCGAACAGGAAGGCTATGGCTACACCTTC
TRBV5-1	TRBJ1-2	many	-	CASSLEQGNYGYTF	TGCGCCAGCAGCTTAGAGCAGGGGAACTATGGCTACACCTTC
TRBV19	TRBJ2-5	few	TRBD2	CASSGTSAYTGTQYF	TGTGCCAGTAGTGGGACTAGCGCCTACACGGGGACCCAGTACTTC
TRBV20-1	TRBJ2-1	few	TRBD2	CCARRLAGGSEVNEQFF	TGCTGCGCTAGAAGACTAGCGGGGGGATCCGAGGTGAATGAGCAGTTCTTC
TRBV20-1	TRBJ2-5	many	-	CSARDPDATWKTQYF	TGCAGTGCTAGGGATCCGGACGCCACCTGGAAGACCCAGTACTTC
TRBV4-2	TRBJ1-2	-	-	CASSQEKVRGYGDTF	TGTGCCAGCAGCCAAGAGAAAGTAAGGGGCTATGGCGACACCTTC
TRBV5-1	TRBJ2-2	few	TRBD1	CASTPSGQGGTGELFF	TGCGCCAGCACCCCTTCTGGACAGGGTGGGACCGGGGAGCTGTTTTTT
TRBV2	TRBJ1-2	many	-	CASNEGRDADYGYTF	TGTGCCAGCAATGAGGGACGTGACGCCGACTATGGCTACACCTTC